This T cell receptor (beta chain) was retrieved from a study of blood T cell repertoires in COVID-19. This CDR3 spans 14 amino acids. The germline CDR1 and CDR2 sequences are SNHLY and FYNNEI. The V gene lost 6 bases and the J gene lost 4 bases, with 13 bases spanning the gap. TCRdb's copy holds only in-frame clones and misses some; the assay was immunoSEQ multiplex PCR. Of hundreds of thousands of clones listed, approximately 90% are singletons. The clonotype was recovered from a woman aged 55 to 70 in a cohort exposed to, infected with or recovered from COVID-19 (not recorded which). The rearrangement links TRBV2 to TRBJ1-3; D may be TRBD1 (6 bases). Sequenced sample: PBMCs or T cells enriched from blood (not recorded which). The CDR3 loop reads CASRVQGNGNTIYF. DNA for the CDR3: TGTGCCAGCAGGGTACAGGGTAACGGAAACACCATATATTTT.